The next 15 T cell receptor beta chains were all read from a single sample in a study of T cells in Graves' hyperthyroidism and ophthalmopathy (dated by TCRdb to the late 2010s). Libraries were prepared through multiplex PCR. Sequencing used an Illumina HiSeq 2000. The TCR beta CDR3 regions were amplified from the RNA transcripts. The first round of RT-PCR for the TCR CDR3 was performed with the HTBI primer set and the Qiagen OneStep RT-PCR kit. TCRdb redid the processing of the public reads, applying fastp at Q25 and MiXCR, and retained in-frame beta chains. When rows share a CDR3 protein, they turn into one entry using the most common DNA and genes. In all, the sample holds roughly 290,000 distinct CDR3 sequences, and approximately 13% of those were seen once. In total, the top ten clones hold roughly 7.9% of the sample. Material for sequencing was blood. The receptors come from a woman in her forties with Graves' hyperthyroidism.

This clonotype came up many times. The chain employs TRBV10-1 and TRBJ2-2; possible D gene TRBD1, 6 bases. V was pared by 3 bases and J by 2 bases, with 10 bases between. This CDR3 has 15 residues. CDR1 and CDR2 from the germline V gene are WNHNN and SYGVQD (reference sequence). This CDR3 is CASSDRGYNTGELFF. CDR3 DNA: TGCGCCAGCAGTGACAGGGGCTACAACACCGGGGAGCTGTTTTTT.

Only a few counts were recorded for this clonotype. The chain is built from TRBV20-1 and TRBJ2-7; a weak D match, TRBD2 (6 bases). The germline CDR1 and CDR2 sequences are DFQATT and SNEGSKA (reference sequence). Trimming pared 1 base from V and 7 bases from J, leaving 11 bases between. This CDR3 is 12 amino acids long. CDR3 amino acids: CSARGGVGEQYF. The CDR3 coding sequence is TGCAGTGCTAGAGGGGGGGTGGGGGAGCAGTACTTC.

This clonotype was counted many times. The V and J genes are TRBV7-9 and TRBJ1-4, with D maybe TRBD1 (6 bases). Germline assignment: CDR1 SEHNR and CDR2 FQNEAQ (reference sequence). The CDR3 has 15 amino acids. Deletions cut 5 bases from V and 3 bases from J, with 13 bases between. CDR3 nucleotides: TGTGCCAGCAGCGCAGGGACAAATTCTAATGAAAAACTGTTTTTT. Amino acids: CASSAGTNSNEKLFF.

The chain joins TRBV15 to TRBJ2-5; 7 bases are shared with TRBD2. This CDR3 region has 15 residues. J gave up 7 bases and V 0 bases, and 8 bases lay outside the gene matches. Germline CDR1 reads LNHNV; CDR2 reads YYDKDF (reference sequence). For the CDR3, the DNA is TGTGCCACCAGCAGAGATTCTGTAGGCGGGGGGACCCAGTACTTC. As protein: CATSRDSVGGGTQYF.

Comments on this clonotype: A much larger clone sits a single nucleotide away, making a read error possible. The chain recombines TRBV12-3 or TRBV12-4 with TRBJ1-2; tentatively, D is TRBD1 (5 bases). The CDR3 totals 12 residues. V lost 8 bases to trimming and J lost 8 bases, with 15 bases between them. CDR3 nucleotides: TGTGCCAGCGGTCTCCGGGGGGGAGGCTACACCTTC. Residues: CASGLRGGGYTF.

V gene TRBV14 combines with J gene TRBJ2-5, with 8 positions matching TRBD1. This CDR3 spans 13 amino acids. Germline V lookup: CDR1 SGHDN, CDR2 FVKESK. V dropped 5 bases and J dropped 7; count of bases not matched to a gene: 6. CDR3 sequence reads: CASSDGQGTTQYF. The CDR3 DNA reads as TGTGCCAGCAGCGATGGACAGGGCACGACCCAGTACTTC. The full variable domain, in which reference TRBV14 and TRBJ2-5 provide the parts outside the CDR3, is EAGVTQFPSHSVIEKGQTVTLRCDPISGHDNLYWYRRVMGKEIKFLLHFVKESKQDESGMPNNRFLAERTGGTYSTLKVQPAELEDSGVYFCASSDGQGTTQYFGPGTRLLVL.

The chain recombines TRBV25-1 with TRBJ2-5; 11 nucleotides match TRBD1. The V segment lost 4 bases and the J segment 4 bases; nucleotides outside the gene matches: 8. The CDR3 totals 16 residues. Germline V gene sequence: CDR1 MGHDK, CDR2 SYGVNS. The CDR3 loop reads CASSAWDRGKRETQYF. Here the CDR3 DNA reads TGTGCCAGCAGTGCCTGGGACAGGGGGAAGAGAGAGACCCAGTACTTC.

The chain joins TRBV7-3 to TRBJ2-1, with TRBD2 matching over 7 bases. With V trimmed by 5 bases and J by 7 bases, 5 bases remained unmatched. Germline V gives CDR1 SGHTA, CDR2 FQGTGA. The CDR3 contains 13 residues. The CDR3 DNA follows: TGTGCCAGCAGCCTGACTAGCAAAAATGAGCAGTTCTTC. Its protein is CASSLTSKNEQFF.

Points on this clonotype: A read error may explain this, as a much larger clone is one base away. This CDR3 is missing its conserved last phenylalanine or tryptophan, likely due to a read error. In DNA form, the CDR3 reads TGTGCCAGTCACCGGGCCAAAAACTATGGCTACACCCTC. It yields the protein CASHRAKNYGYTL. This rearrangement joins TRBV6-1 to TRBJ1-2; the D is unclear. The CDR3 runs 13 residues. Germline V gives CDR1 MNHNS, CDR2 SASEGT. The ends were cut back, 9 bases at V and 2 bases at J, with 13 bases in the middle.

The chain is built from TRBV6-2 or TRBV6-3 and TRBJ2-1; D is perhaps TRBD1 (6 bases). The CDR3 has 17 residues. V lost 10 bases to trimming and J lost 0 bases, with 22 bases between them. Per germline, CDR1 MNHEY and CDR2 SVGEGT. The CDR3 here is CATLGTPNPSSYNEQFF. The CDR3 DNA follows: TGTGCCACCCTGGGGACACCCAATCCAAGCTCCTACAATGAGCAGTTCTTC.

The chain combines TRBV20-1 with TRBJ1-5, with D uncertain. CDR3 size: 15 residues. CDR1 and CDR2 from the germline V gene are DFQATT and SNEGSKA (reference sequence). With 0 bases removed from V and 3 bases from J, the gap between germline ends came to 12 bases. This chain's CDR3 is CSARDTEGPNQPQHF. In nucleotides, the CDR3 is TGCAGTGCTAGAGATACGGAAGGGCCCAATCAGCCCCAGCATTTT.

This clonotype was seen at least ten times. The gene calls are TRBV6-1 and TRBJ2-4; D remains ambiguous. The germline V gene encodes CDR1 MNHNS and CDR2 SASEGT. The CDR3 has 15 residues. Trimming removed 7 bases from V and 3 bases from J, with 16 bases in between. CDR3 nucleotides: TGTGCCAGCACCCTCGGCGGAACGGGCAAAAACATTCAGTACTTC. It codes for CASTLGGTGKNIQYF.

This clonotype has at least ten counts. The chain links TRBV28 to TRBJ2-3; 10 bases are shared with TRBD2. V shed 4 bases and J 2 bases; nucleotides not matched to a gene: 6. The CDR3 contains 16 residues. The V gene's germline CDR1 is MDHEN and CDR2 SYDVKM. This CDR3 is CASSSSGRTDTDTQYF. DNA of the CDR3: TGTGCCAGCAGTTCTAGCGGGAGAACCGACACAGATACGCAGTATTTT.

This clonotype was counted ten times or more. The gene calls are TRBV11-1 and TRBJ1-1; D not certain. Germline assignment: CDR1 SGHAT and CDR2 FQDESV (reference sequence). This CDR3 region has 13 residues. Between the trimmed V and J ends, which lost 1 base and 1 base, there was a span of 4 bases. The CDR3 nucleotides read TGTGCCAGCAGCTTAGAGGAGAACACTGAAGCTTTCTTT. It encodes CASSLEENTEAFF.

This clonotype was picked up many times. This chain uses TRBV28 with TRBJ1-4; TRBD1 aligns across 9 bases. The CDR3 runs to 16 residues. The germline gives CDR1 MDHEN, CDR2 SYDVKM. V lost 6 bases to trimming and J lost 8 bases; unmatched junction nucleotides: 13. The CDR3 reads CASSQGDREFMEKLFF. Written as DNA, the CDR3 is TGTGCCAGCAGCCAGGGGGACAGGGAGTTTATGGAAAAACTGTTTTTT.